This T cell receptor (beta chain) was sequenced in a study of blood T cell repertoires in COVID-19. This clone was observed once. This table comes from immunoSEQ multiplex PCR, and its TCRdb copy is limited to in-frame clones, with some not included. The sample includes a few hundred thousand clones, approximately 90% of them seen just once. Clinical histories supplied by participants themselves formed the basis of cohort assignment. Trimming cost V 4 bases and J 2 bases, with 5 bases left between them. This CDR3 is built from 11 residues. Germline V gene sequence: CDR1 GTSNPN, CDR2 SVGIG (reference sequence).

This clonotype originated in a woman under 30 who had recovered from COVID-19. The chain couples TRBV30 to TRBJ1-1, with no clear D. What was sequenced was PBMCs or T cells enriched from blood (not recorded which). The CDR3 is CAWISNTEAFF. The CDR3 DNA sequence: TGTGCCTGGATCAGTAACACTGAAGCTTTCTTT.